This T cell receptor beta chain appears in the sequencing data of a study of CD8 T cells in Susac syndrome. Reverse transcription used about 0.45 to 1 ug RNA and random hexamers. TCR beta CDR3 was amplified by immunoSEQ multiplex PCR. This amplification extended across 54 Vbeta and 13 Jbeta segments. TCRdb fed the immunoSEQ multiplex PCR reads into MiXCR, producing one record per CDR3 protein. The sample shows about 130,000 distinct CDR3 sequences, more than 85% of them seen only once. General study findings and limits: The study admitted that it had a relatively small number of individuals in its TCR sequencing and HLA analysis.

This clonotype was recorded only once. Its antigen is as yet unknown. Treatment-naive patients with stable or active relapsing-remitting disease served as multiple sclerosis controls. The CDR3 is 17 residues long. Germline CDR1 SGHNT, CDR2 YENEEA. V was clipped by 4 bases and J by 4 bases, with 22 bases between them. This chain joins TRBV11-3 and TRBJ2-5; D is tentatively TRBD1 or TRBD2 (9 bases each). This TCR was sampled from a human donor with multiple sclerosis. The sequencing input was CD8+ T cells from PBMCs. CDR3 nucleotides: TGTGCCAGCAGCTCCACAGGGGGCGGGAGGGCCCCAGAGACCCAGTACTTC. Protein: CASSSTGGGRAPETQYF.